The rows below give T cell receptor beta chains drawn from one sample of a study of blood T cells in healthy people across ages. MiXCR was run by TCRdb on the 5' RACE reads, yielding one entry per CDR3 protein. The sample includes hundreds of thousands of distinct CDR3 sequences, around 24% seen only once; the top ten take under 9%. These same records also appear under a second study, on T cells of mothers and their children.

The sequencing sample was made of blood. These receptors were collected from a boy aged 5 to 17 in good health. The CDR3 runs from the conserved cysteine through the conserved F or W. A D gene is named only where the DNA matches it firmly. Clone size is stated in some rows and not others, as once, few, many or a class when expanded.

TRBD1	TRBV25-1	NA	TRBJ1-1	CASSESGRGVGMNTEAFF	TGTGCCAGCAGTGAATCGGGCAGGGGGGTCGGCATGAACACTGAAGCTTTCTTT
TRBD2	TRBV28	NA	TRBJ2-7	CASSDSGKAYEQYF	TGTGCCAGCAGCGATAGCGGGAAGGCCTACGAGCAGTACTTC
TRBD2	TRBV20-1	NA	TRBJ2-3	CSARGGIAGGPTDTQYF	TGCAGTGCTAGAGGGGGAATAGCGGGAGGCCCCACAGATACGCAGTATTTT
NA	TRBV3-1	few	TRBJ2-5	CASSQDRRRHQYF	TGTGCCAGCAGCCAAGACAGGAGGAGGCACCAGTACTTC
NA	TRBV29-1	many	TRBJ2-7	CSVGQDSYEQYF	TGCAGCGTTGGGCAGGACAGCTACGAGCAGTACTTC
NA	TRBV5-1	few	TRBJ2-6	CASSLAVTEGANVLTF	TGCGCCAGCAGCTTGGCCGTCACGGAGGGGGCCAACGTCCTGACTTTC
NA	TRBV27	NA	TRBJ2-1	CTSSWFNEQFF	TGTACCAGCAGTTGGTTCAATGAGCAGTTCTTC
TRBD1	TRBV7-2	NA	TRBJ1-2	CASSRDSHYGYTF	TGTGCCAGCAGCCGGGACAGCCACTATGGCTACACCTTC
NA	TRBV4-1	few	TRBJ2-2	CASSQVAVGTGELFF	TGCGCCAGCAGCCAAGTGGCCGTTGGCACCGGGGAGCTGTTTTTT
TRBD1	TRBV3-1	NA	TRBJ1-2	CACSLRDRVGYTF	TGTGCCTGCAGCCTACGGGACAGGGTAGGCTACACCTTC
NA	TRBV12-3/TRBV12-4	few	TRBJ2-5	CASSFAQGQETQYF	TGTGCCAGCAGTTTTGCGCAGGGCCAAGAGACCCAGTACTTC
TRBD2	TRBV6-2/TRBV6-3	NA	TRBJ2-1	CASSSRTSGTHHLYNEQFF	TGTGCCAGCAGTTCCAGGACTAGCGGGACCCACCACCTATACAATGAGCAGTTCTTC
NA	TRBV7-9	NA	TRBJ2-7	CASSRETPYEQYF	TGTGCCAGCAGCCGAGAAACCCCCTACGAGCAGTACTTC
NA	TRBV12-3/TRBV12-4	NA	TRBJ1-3	CASSLPGGNTIYF	TGTGCCAGCAGTTTGCCAGGGGGAAACACCATATATTTT
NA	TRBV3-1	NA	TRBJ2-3	CASTQRVATGTDMQYF	TGTGCCAGCACCCAGAGGGTCGCTACAGGCACAGATATGCAGTATTTT
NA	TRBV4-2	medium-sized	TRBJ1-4	CASSQGYNEKLFF	TGTGCCAGCAGCCAAGGGTATAATGAAAAACTGTTTTTT
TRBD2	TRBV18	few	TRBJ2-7	CASSPGTSNVPYEQYF	TGTGCCAGCTCTCCCGGGACTAGCAATGTCCCCTACGAGCAGTACTTC
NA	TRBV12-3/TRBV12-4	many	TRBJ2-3	CASSLRTDTQYF	TGTGCCAGCAGTTTAAGGACAGATACGCAGTATTTT
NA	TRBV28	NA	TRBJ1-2	CASRTQRGYTF	TGTGCCAGCAGGACCCAGAGGGGCTACACCTTC
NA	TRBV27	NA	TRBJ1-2	CASSLGGANYGYTF	TGTGCCAGCAGTTTGGGGGGAGCTAACTATGGCTACACCTTC
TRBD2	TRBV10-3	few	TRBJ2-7	CAISAREAYEQYF	TGTGCCATCAGTGCGCGGGAGGCGTACGAGCAGTACTTC
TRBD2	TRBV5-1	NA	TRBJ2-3	CASSLSGGIDTQYF	TGCGCCAGCAGCTTAAGCGGGGGGATCGATACGCAGTATTTT
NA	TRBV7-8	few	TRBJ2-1	CASSLGGGQVQFF	TGTGCCAGCAGCTTAGGGGGGGGCCAGGTGCAGTTCTTC
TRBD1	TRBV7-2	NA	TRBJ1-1	CASSLAPGGSTEAFF	TGTGCCAGCAGCTTAGCGCCAGGGGGTAGTACTGAAGCTTTCTTT